The clone carrying this T cell receptor (beta chain) was observed a handful of times. Its specificity is not known. This entry is derived from a study of naive and memory T cell subsets. V shed 6 bases and J 6 bases; nucleotides not matched to a gene: 6. The germline V gene encodes CDR1 MNHNS and CDR2 SASEGT. This CDR3 has 15 amino acids. Study-level results: Naive and memory subsets had different power law exponents for TCR abundance. Clonotypes are single alpha or beta chains, not paired receptors.

Both TRBC1 and TRBC2 were covered by a beta constant-region primer of two equimolar oligonucleotides. Four rounds of PCR amplified the ligated cDNA using nested alpha and beta constant-region primers plus SP2. Ligation attached a single-stranded oligonucleotide with a 12-nucleotide UMI and the SP2 primer to the cDNA 3' end. TCRdb independently ran MiXCR on the UMI-ligation and nested PCR reads; one entry per CDR3 protein. Among over 25,000 distinct CDR3 sequences listed, less than 20% were seen once. From the second PCR step, alpha and beta chains were amplified apart. The chain joins TRBV6-1 to TRBJ1-5; 12 bases align to TRBD1. Sequenced input: effector memory CD4+ T cells from blood. Subset here: effector memory, CD45RA- CD27-. This clonotype was obtained from a human donor in good health. The CDR3 spells CASRLGQGARQPQHF. CDR3 DNA sequence: TGTGCCAGCAGGCTGGGACAGGGGGCCCGTCAGCCCCAGCATTTT.